This TCR beta chain was documented in a study of human T cells and chemical hapten exposure (dated by TCRdb to about 2021). Background on the whole study: For sensitization, 2% DPC in acetone was applied to a 2 cm by 2 cm area of upper inner arm skin. This study followed changes in the peripheral blood TCR repertoire in vivo during primary and secondary sensitization of alopecia patients to the hapten diphenylcyclopropenone (DPC). Patch testing was done on the upper back using Finn chambers containing 0.01% DPC, and results were scored after 6 days according to International Contact Dermatitis Research Group standards. Weekly therapeutic DPC doses were additionally applied to the scalp of patients throughout the approximately 25-week study period. Libraries were combined into a pool for sequencing, and differences in TCR yield between samples came mainly from small differences in library volumes within the pool. Alopecia areata with under or over 50% scalp involvement, alopecia totalis and alopecia universalis were represented in the patient cohort, which was mostly female. Blood was sampled from patients pre-sensitization (week 0) and at 2, 6 and about 24 weeks after DPC sensitization. Blood for TCR sequencing was provided by twenty-nine alopecia patients at one to four time points (pre-sensitization, 2, 6 and 24 weeks). The paper's findings and limits, for the study overall: Compared with pre-sensitization or healthy control sets, expanded TCRs formed significantly more large CDR3 similarity clusters, which is consistent with antigen-driven responses. The number of PT1 expanded TCRs positively correlated with patch test score, significant at thresholds 8, 16 and 32 but not 4. No change with DPC sensitization was found in the number of TCRs above 1 in 1000 frequency, and no evidence of global repertoire structure alterations was found. Repeated subsampling changed both the strength of the expansion versus patch-test correlation and the threshold at which that correlation became significant. All patients had alopecia, a presumed autoimmune disease, so their immune response might differ from that of healthy individuals.

Spanning cysteine to phenylalanine, the CDR3 consists of 10 amino acids. Solely the CDR3 DNA is kept, with 30 bases framed from the first base. Cut back by 6 bases and 10 bases, the V and J ends lie 11 bases apart. Sequences SQVTM (CDR1) and ANQGSEA (CDR2) are obtained from the germline V gene. Explained via the paper, the time point label denotes: pre-sensitization, week 0. This specimen's treatment or condition label, per the study, means: therapeutic diphenylcyclopropenone sensitization with weekly scalp DPC. At each patch-test visit, blood was drawn before the patch test was applied. Patients were eligible if aged 18 to 70, diagnosed with alopecia and judged suitable for DPC therapy, and pregnant patients were excluded. Total RNA was extracted from unfractionated whole blood collected in Tempus Blood RNA tubes. The library was made by RACE. The sequencer was a NextSeq 500. During library preparation, unique molecular identifiers were attached to individual cDNA molecules so that TCRs could be counted quantitatively and reproducibly. Each blood RNA sample was used to sequence both TCR alpha and TCR beta chains. The authors' analysis ran thus. The median number of TCRs per sample was 90,000 to 100,000, ranging from roughly 23,224 to 690,600. V, J and CDR3 annotation of the TCR reads was carried out using the Decombinator software suite. Every sample was subsampled to the same number of TCRs (28,000) for the PS versus PT1 abundance plots. TCRs were defined as expanded if absent before sensitization and observed at least eight times at the 2-week time point. TCRdb redid the processing of the public reads, applying fastp at Q25 and MiXCR, and retained in-frame beta chains. Rows are unified per CDR3 protein, each entry keeping the most common DNA and genes. The V and J calls shown here were made by TCRdb, not taken from the authors' results. For this sample the table gives 350,000 to 450,000 distinct CDR3 sequences, of which approximately 5.1% were detected only once. The leading ten clones occupy 2.5% to 3% of the sample.

In its sample, this clonotype was seen many times. The antigen it binds to is not known. Per-base qualities were not stored, and no clone one base away is much larger. The clonotype was recovered from a woman aged 45-65 years with alopecia areata. Some clones in this sample may be carry-over from other donors' samples. The sequencing used whole blood, collected in connection with sensitization to the hapten diphenylcyclopropenone (DPC). The chain is assembled from TRBV29-1 and TRBJ2-3, with the D gene uncertain. In nucleotides, the sequence is TGCAGCGTGGGTGGCGAGTCGCAGTATTTT. Protein translation: CSVGGESQYF.